This T cell receptor (beta chain) was documented in a study of shared clonotypes between healthy human individuals (TCRdb year 2020). Describing the broader study: A couple of women and three men aged 18 to 49 years were included in the cohort. Per donor, three plates each were used for CD4 naive and CD4 memory, two for CD8 naive, and one for CD8 memory. To estimate repertoire size and how much clonotypes are shared between individuals, the study performed deep sequencing of blood TCR repertoires from roughly five healthy adults. To increase sequencing depth and limit assay-specific biases, TCR repertoire library preparation and sequencing were carried out by different laboratories using diverse techniques. Per donor, leukapheresis produced somewhere between about 0.9 and 10 billion PBMCs.

A note on this clone: Its antigen specificity is not known. Per-nucleotide qualities are absent, and no much larger clonotype sits a single base away.

For the CD8 naive samples, CD45RO-negative cells were positively selected for CCR7, yielding a CD45RA+CCR7+ population from which TemRA cells were excluded. The donors were healthy, HIV-negative adults who had no recently reported acute infections or vaccinations. Every donor was a Caucasian adult living in Nashville, Tennessee, USA. Blood was collected by leukapheresis, and PBMCs were isolated by Ficoll-Histopaque density gradient centrifugation and then cryopreserved in liquid nitrogen vapor phase. Analytical flow cytometry was used to check the purity and quantity of every magnetically sorted T cell population. Each sorted fraction had its genomic DNA isolated and then quantified by UV absorbance on a Nanodrop 2000c. TCR CDR3 regions were amplified from genomic DNA by multiplex PCR using the deep immunoSEQ assay. Extracted genomic DNA from each cell subset was spread evenly across all wells of several immunoSEQ 96-well plates, with each plate serving as a replicate. For sorted subsets, each replicate PCR was loaded with 150 to 250 ng genomic DNA, equivalent to some 31,000 T cell genomes. Purified libraries were measured with a Qubit 3.0 fluorometer, size-checked on a Bioanalyzer 2100, and measured again with the KAPA Library Quantification kit. A separate single-read 150-cycle Illumina NextSeq 550 flow cell was used to sequence each immunoSEQ 96-well plate. Regarding the original processing steps: Because only junctional sequences without quality scores were contained in the immunoSEQ output, filtering matching that applied to full-length reads could not be performed. To assign V/J genes and CDR3, sequences were annotated using PyIR, a Python wrapper for IgBLAST v1.9, with IMGT germline references. Reads were filtered out if the reads had weak V/J assignments (E-value above 1e-6), no CDR3, stop codons, out-of-frame junctions, or ambiguous translated residues. V3J clonotypes were defined as sequences sharing the same inferred V gene, J gene, and CDR3 amino acid sequence. Percentage overlap between repertoires was computed as shared unique clonotypes divided by the size of the smaller repertoire. Richness of each repertoire was evaluated using RTK rarefaction, the Chao1 estimator, and Recon v2.1 estimates of unobserved clonotypes. OLGA was used to compute generation probabilities for all TCRbeta clonotypes that the gDNA method yielded from several donors. What TCRdb holds here is the immuneACCESS table cut down to in-frame rearrangements. Part of the clones is not present; checked against another copy, under half of the missing clones reflect an unresolved V gene, and the others are unexplained. That table supplies the V and J calls and clone size; D and trimming were determined from the DNA. A total of about 2 million clones appear in this sample, about 95% of them only once. The leading ten clones occupy approximately 1.2% of the sample.

The germline ends are 10 bases apart after V is trimmed by 5 bases and J by 2 bases. For CDR1 and CDR2, the germline V gene lists MNHNS and SASEGT. Including the terminal cysteine and phenylalanine, the CDR3 comprises 13 residues. CDR3 DNA only is kept here, 39 bases in frame from base 1. Overall results and qualifications from the work: Rarefaction of sorted-subset datasets indicated incomplete sequencing despite the large sequencing depth. Naive subsets generally had larger estimated clonotype richness than memory subsets. Clonotypes shared by all four sorted-subset donors showed higher generation probabilities than non-shared clonotypes. Because the study included only a small number of donors, the genetic and exposure-history diversity represented was limited. Pairwise subsampling led to the expectation that sequencing depth would affect the degree of clonotype sharing among donors. Only blood was sampled, and tissue TCR repertoires likely differ from those in blood. When a handful of donors were compared, the shared fraction of clonotypes was about 5% for naive CD4, over 3% for naive CD8, 2.3% for memory CD4, and approximately 0.4% for memory CD8.

The sequencing sample was made of naive CD8+ T cells sorted from blood. The sample's cell subset or site label, in plain terms: CD45RA+CCR7+. The TCR originated in a man aged 18-30 years in good health. This receptor chain uses TRBV6-1 and TRBJ2-7; perhaps TRBD2 is the D gene, with 6 bases matching. The CDR3 protein is CASSQGEAYEQYF. In nucleotides, the sequence is TGTGCCAGCAGTCAAGGGGAGGCCTACGAGCAGTACTTC.